This entry lists 23 T cell receptor beta chains sequenced from one sample in a study of shared clonotypes between healthy human individuals. Repertoires were generated with immunoSEQ multiplex PCR, while TCRdb's copy carries only in-frame clones and drops some. Of about 980,000 clones detected, approximately 80% appear once; the ten largest clones hold about 1.5%. The sequenced sample consisted of memory CD4+ T cells sorted from blood. The sample's subset: CD45RA-negative fraction. The receptors derive from a young man in good health.

The CDR3 region is CASGTGSSAKNIQYF. Written as DNA, the CDR3 is TGTGCCAGCGGAACGGGCAGTTCAGCCAAAAACATTCAGTACTTC. V usage is TRBV6-5 and J usage is TRBJ2-4; no firm D call. Germline V gives CDR1 MNHEY, CDR2 SVGAGI. The CDR3 runs to 15 residues. Trimming cost V 8 bases and J 0 bases, with 14 bases left between them.

There are many counts of this clone. Other nucleotide sequences in the sample specify the same CDR3. The gene calls are TRBV5-1 and TRBJ1-1; TRBD1 is a possible D gene (5 bases). The V gene's germline CDR1 is SGHRS and CDR2 YFSETQ. The CDR3 runs to 14 residues. Between the trimmed V and J ends, which lost 5 bases and 1 base, there was a span of 12 bases. The CDR3 reads CASSAGTGNTEAFF. The CDR3 DNA is TGCGCCAGCAGTGCCGGGACTGGGAACACTGAAGCTTTCTTT.

The rearrangement joins TRBV19 to TRBJ2-1; D is perhaps TRBD1 or TRBD2 (5 bases each). V was pared by 3 bases and J by 2 bases, with 11 bases between. This CDR3 is built from 15 residues. CDR1 and CDR2 from the germline V gene are LNHDA and SQIVND (reference sequence). The CDR3 region is CASSIEGKPYNEQFF. In DNA form, the CDR3 reads TGTGCCAGTAGTATCGAGGGGAAGCCCTACAATGAGCAGTTCTTC.

V and J are TRBV5-6 and TRBJ1-1, with 7 bases fitting TRBD1. Losses at the gene ends were 1 base for V and 3 bases for J; bases not matched to a gene: 15. Germline assignment: CDR1 SGHDT and CDR2 YYEEEE. This CDR3 is built from 18 residues. The CDR3 DNA sequence: TGTGCCAGCAGCTTGAGTGTGCAAGCCGACAGGGACCACACTGAAGCTTTCTTT. As protein: CASSLSVQADRDHTEAFF.

The chain links TRBV2 to TRBJ1-1; the match to TRBD1 covers 8 bases. The germline CDR1 and CDR2 sequences are SNHLY and FYNNEI. The junction had 6 bases not matched to a gene; V was cut back by 6 bases and J by 6 bases. CDR3 size: 13 residues. The CDR3 region is CASRETGAAEAFF. DNA for the CDR3: TGTGCCAGCAGAGAGACAGGGGCCGCTGAAGCTTTCTTT.

This rearrangement joins TRBV4-1 to TRBJ1-6; D not certain. The germline CDR1 and CDR2 sequences are MGHRA and YSYEKL. The CDR3 length is 17 residues. The V end lost 1 base, the J end lost 2 bases, and 12 bases lay between the germline ends. CDR3 region: CASSQGVGGTYNSPLHF. DNA for the CDR3: TGCGCCAGCAGCCAAGGGGTAGGAGGGACCTATAATTCACCCCTCCACTTT.

The rearrangement uses TRBV6-5 and TRBJ1-1, with 7 bases lining up with TRBD1. V lost 6 bases, J lost 2 bases, and 9 bases stayed unmatched. CDR3 length: 15 residues. CDR1 is MNHEY and CDR2 is SVGAGI in the germline V gene. CDR3 coding DNA: TGTGCCAGCAGAAATACGGGGACAGCTAACACTGAAGCTTTCTTT. Its translation is CASRNTGTANTEAFF.

The chain's CDR3 is CSARELETQYF. CDR3 nucleotides: TGCAGTGCTAGAGAACTGGAGACCCAGTACTTC. The chain is built from TRBV20-1 and TRBJ2-5, with D hard to call. The V end was cut by 0 bases, the J end by 5 bases, with 4 bases between. The CDR3 length is 11 residues. CDR1 is DFQATT, CDR2 SNEGSKA, per germline (reference sequence).

This sequence joins TRBV2 and TRBJ1-3; maybe TRBD1 (5 bases). The CDR3 loop spans 15 amino acids. Germline CDR1 and CDR2: SNHLY and FYNNEI. The V and J ends lost 3 bases and 3 bases respectively, with 12 bases between them. In nucleotides, the CDR3 is TGTGCCAGCAGTGAGGAGGGGCCGATTGGAAACACCATATATTTT. Residues: CASSEEGPIGNTIYF.

The chain employs TRBV5-6 and TRBJ1-1; D not resolved. The CDR3 is 13 amino acids. Looked up from germline, CDR1 is SGHDT and CDR2 is YYEEEE. Trimming pared 1 base from V and 0 bases from J, leaving 4 bases between. Here the CDR3 reads CASSLTLNTEAFF. In nucleotides, the CDR3 is TGTGCCAGCAGCTTGACCCTGAACACTGAAGCTTTCTTT.

For this clone: At the DNA level, this CDR3 is encoded by other sequences in the same sample as well. The V gene is TRBV5-1, the J gene TRBJ1-3; a weak D match, TRBD1 (6 bases). Germline CDR1 reads SGHRS; CDR2 reads YFSETQ. This CDR3 is built from 15 residues. Trimming cost V 0 bases and J 0 bases, with 7 bases left between them. The CDR3 sequence: CASSLAGASGNTIYF. The CDR3 DNA reads TGCGCCAGCAGCTTGGCGGGGGCCTCTGGAAACACCATATATTTT.

The chain joins TRBV4-1 to TRBJ1-3; 8 bases fit TRBD1. There are 15 residues in the CDR3. Germline CDR1 MGHRA, CDR2 YSYEKL. After removal of 0 bases from V and 4 bases from J, the junction contained 2 bases not matched to a gene. DNA of the CDR3: TGCGCCAGCAGCCAAGAAGGGGACAGGGGAAACACCATATATTTT. It translates to CASSQEGDRGNTIYF.

The genes are TRBV6-1 and TRBJ2-3; 9 bases agree with TRBD1. The trim removed 2 bases at V and 0 bases at J, leaving 3 bases unmatched. CDR3 length equals 16 residues. Germline V gene sequence: CDR1 MNHNS, CDR2 SASEGT. The CDR3 bases are TGTGCCAGCAGTGAACCGGGGACAGGGAGCACAGATACGCAGTATTTT. This codes for CASSEPGTGSTDTQYF.

J is TRBJ1-3 and V is TRBV30, with a possible D match to TRBD1 (5 bases). The CDR3 contains 14 residues. V was cut by 4 bases and J by 3 bases, with 13 bases left in between. Germline V gene lookup returns CDR1 GTSNPN and CDR2 SVGIG (reference sequence). The CDR3 DNA is TGTGCCTGGATCAACTTGGGGGATGGAAACACCATATATTTT. Translating it yields CAWINLGDGNTIYF.

This chain uses TRBV7-2 with TRBJ2-1; perhaps TRBD2 as D (6 bases). The CDR3 has 16 residues. Germline CDR1 and CDR2: SGHTA and FQGNSA. V lost 6 bases and J lost 2, with 17 bases in between. DNA of the CDR3: TGTGCCAGCAGTGTTAGCGGAGTCCCTGCCTACAATGAGCAGTTCTTC. It is translated as CASSVSGVPAYNEQFF.

On this clone: The sample has other DNA sequences that encode this CDR3 too. The chain has TRBV5-1 and TRBJ1-1, with TRBD1 matching 7 bases. V was pared by 4 bases and J by 3 bases, with 3 bases of the junction left unmatched. This CDR3 region has 13 residues. Germline values: CDR1 SGHRS, CDR2 YFSETQ. CDR3 in DNA: TGCGCCAGCAGCCGAGGGGGCGACACTGAAGCTTTCTTT. Encoded protein: CASSRGGDTEAFF.

Of note for this clone: A single base separates this from a much larger clone, so it may be a read error. V and J are TRBV28 and TRBJ2-2; D gene uncertain. The CDR3 totals 13 residues. CDR1 and CDR2 from the germline V gene are MDHEN and SYDVKM. V lost 6 bases and J lost 0, with 5 bases in between. CDR3 region: CASSHPNTGELFF. For the CDR3, the DNA is TGTGCCAGCAGCCACCCGAACACCGGGGAGCTGTTTTTT.

The chain joins TRBV7-9 to TRBJ1-2; D unclear. The germline gives CDR1 SEHNR, CDR2 FQNEAQ (reference sequence). The length of the CDR3 is 14 residues. With 1 base removed from V and 8 bases from J, the gap between germline ends came to 14 bases. CDR3 sequence reads: CASSLGRGSLGYTF. CDR3 DNA: TGTGCCAGCAGCTTAGGTCGGGGATCATTAGGCTACACCTTC.

The J gene is TRBJ2-7, the V gene TRBV23-1, with D hard to call. Being an ORF, TRBV23-1 has a function that is uncertain. The CDR3 is made up of 16 amino acids. Trimming removed 4 bases at V and 1 base at J, with 17 bases between. The CDR3 sequence: CASSPRLWQTSYEQYF. CDR3 nucleotide sequence: TGCGCCAGCAGTCCGAGGTTGTGGCAGACATCCTACGAGCAGTACTTC.

This chain connects TRBV2 to TRBJ2-2; the D gene is possibly TRBD2 (7 bases). Germline assignment: CDR1 SNHLY and CDR2 FYNNEI. The CDR3 extends over 14 amino acids. The V gene lost 7 bases and the J gene lost 5 bases, with 14 bases spanning the gap. CDR3 sequence reads: CASIYGGQTGELFF. CDR3 coding DNA: TGTGCCAGCATATACGGGGGGCAAACCGGGGAGCTGTTTTTT.

The chain recombines TRBV11-2 with TRBJ2-2; no clear D gene. V lost 1 base to trimming and J lost 1 base, with 7 bases between them. Looked up from germline, CDR1 is SGHAT and CDR2 is FQNNGV. The CDR3 extends over 15 amino acids. For the CDR3, the DNA is TGTGCCAGCAGCTTAGGAGCGTGGAACACCGGGGAGCTGTTTTTT. It is translated as CASSLGAWNTGELFF.

Of note for this clone: The same CDR3 can be traced to other DNA sequences in this sample. The J gene is TRBJ2-7, the V gene TRBV20-1; unclear D gene. CDR1 and CDR2 from the germline V gene are DFQATT and SNEGSKA (reference sequence). V was shortened by 6 bases and J by 4 bases, with 10 bases between the two germline ends. This CDR3 spans 11 amino acids. In DNA, the CDR3 is TGCAGTGCCCCCGTCGAATACGAGCAGTACTTC. Encoded protein: CSAPVEYEQYF.

V gene TRBV6-1 combines with J gene TRBJ2-7; 8 positions match TRBD1. The CDR3 is 14 amino acids. Trimming took 6 bases from V and 1 from J; bases not matched to a gene: 5. Germline V CDR1 and CDR2: MNHNS, SASEGT. The CDR3 coding sequence is TGTGCCAGCAGATCCGGGACAGGATCCTACGAGCAGTACTTC. Translating it yields CASRSGTGSYEQYF.